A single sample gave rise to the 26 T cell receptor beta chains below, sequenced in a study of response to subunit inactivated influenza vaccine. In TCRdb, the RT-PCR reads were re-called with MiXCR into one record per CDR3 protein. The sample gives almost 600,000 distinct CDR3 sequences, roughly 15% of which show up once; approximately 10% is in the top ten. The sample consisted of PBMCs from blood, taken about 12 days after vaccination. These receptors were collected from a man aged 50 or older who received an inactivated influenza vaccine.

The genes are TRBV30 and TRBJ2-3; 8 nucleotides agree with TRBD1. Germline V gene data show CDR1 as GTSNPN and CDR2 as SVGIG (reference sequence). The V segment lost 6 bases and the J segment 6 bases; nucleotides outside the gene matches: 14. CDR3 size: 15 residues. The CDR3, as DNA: TGTGCCTGCCCTAAAGGACAGGGTAGTACGGATACGCAGTATTTT. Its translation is CACPKGQGSTDTQYF.

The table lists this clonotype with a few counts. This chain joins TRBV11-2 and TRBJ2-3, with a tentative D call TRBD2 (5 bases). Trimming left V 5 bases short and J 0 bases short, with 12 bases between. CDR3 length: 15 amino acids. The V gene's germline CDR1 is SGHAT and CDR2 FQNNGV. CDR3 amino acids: CASSGGLASTDTQYF. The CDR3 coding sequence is TGTGCCAGCAGCGGCGGGCTAGCCAGCACAGATACGCAGTATTTT.

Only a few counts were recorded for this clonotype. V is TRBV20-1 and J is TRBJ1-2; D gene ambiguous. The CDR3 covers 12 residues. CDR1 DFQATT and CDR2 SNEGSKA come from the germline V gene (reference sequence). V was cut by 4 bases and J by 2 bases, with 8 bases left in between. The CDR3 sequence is CSAIAENYGYTF. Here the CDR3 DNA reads TGCAGTGCTATCGCGGAAAACTATGGCTACACCTTC.

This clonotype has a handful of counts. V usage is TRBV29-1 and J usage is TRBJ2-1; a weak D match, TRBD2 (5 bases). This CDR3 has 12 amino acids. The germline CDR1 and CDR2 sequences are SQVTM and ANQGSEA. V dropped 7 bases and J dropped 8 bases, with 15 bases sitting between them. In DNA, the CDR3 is TGCAGCGGGACCTTAGCGCAGGATGAGCAGTTCTTC. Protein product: CSGTLAQDEQFF.

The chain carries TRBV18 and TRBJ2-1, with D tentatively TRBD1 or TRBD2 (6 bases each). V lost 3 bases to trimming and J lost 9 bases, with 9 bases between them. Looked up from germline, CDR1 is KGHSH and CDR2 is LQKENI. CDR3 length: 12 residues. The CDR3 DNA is TGTGCCAGCTCACCCCCGGGGGCTGAGCAGTTCTTC. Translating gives CASSPPGAEQFF.

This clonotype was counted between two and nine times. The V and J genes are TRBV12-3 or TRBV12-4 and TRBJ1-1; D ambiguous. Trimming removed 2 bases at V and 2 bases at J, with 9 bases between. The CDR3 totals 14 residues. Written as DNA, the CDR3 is TGTGCCAGCAGTTTATCGGAGGGCAACACTGAAGCTTTCTTT. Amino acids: CASSLSEGNTEAFF.

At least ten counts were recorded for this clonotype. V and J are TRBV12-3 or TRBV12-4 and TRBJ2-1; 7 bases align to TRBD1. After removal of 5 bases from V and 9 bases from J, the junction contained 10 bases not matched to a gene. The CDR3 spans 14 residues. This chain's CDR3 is CASSLTRTGSEQFF. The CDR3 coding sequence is TGTGCCAGCAGTCTCACGCGGACAGGTAGTGAGCAGTTCTTC.

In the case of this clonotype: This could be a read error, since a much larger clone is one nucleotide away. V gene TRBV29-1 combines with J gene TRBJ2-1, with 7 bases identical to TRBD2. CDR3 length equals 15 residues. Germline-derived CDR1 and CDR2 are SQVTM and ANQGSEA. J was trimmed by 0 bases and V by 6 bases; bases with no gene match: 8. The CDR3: CSVHRGVPSYNEQFF. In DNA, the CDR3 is TGCAGCGTCCATCGGGGGGTGCCCTCCTACAATGAGCAGTTCTTC.

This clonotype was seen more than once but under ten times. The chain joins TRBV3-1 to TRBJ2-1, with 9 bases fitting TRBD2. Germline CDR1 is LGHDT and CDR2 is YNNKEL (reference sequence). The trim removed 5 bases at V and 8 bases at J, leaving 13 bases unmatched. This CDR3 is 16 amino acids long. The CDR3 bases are TGTGCCAGCAGCGATATTTTAGCGGGAGAGGGATATGAGCAGTTCTTC. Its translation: CASSDILAGEGYEQFF.

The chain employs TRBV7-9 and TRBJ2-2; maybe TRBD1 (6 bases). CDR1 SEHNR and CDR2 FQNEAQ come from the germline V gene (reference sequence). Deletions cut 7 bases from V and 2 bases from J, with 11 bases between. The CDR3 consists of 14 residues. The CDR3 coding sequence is TGTGCCAGCACCGGACAGAAAAACACCGGGGAGCTGTTTTTT. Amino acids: CASTGQKNTGELFF.

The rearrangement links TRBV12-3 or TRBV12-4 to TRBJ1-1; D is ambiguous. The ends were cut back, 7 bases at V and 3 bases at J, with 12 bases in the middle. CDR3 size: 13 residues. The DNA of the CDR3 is TGTGCCAGCACCCCGTCGAGGGACACTGAAGCTTTCTTT. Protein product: CASTPSRDTEAFF.

For the CDR3, the DNA is TGTGCCACCAGCGAGGACAAGTACGAGCAGTACTTC. Encoded protein: CATSEDKYEQYF. V is TRBV15 and J is TRBJ2-7; tentative D call: TRBD1 (5 bases). This CDR3 has 12 residues. The V and J ends lost 5 bases and 4 bases respectively, with 9 bases between them. The germline V gene has CDR1 LNHNV and CDR2 YYDKDF (reference sequence).

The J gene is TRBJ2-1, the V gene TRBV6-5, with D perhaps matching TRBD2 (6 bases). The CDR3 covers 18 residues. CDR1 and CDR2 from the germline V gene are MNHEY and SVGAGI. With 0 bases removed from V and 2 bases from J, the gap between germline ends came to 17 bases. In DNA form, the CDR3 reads TGTGCCAGCAGTTACTCGTGGGACTCATCCTTCGCCTACAATGAGCAGTTCTTC. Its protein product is CASSYSWDSSFAYNEQFF.

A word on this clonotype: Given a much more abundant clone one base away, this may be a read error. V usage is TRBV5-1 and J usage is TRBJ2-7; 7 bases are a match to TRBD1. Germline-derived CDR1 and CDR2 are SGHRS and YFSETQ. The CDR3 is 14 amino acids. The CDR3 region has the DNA TGCGCCAGCAGCTTTTTCCGGGACAGCTACAAGCAGTACTTC. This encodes CASSFFRDSYKQYF.

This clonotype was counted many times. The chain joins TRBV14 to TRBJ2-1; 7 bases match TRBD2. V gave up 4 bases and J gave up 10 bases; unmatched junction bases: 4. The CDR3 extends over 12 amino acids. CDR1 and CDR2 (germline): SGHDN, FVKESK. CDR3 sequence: CASSRSGREQFF. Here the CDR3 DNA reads TGTGCCAGCAGCCGTAGCGGGCGAGAGCAGTTCTTC.

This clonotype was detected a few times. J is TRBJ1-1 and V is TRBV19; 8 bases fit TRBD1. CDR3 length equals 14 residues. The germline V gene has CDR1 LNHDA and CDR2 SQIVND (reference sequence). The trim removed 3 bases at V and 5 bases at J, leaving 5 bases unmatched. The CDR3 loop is CASSIGTGGTEAFF. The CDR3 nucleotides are TGTGCCAGTAGTATCGGAACAGGGGGTACTGAAGCTTTCTTT.

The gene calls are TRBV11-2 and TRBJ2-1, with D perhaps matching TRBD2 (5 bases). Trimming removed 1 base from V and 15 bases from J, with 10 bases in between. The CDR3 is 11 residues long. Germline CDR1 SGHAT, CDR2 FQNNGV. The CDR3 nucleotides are TGTGCCAGCAGCTTAGGAGGGAATCTGTTCTTC. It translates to CASSLGGNLFF.

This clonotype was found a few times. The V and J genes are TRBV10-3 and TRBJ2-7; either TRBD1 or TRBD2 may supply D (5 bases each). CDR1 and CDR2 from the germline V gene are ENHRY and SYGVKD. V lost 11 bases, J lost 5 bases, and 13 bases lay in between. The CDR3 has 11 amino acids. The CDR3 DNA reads TGTGCCGTCGGGGCCCTAGACGAGCAGTACTTC. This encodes CAVGALDEQYF.

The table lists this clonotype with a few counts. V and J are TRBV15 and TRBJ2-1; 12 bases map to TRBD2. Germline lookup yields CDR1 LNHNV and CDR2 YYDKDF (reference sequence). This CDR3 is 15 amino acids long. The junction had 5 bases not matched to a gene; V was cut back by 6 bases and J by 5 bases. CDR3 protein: CATRRGLAGNNEQFF. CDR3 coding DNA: TGTGCCACCAGGAGGGGACTAGCGGGTAACAATGAGCAGTTCTTC. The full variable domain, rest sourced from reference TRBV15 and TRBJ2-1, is DAMVIQNPRYQVTQFGKPVTLSCSQTLNHNVMYWYQQKSSQAPKLLFHYYDKDFNNEADTPDNFQSRRPNTSFCFLDIRSPGLGDTAMYLCATRRGLAGNNEQFFGPGTRLTVL.

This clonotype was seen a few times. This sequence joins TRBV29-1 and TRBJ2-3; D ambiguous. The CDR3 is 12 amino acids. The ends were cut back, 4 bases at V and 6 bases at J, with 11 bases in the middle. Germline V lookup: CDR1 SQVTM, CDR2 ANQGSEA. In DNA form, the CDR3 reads TGCAGCGTTGGTCGTCAGTCGGATACGCAGTATTTT. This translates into CSVGRQSDTQYF.

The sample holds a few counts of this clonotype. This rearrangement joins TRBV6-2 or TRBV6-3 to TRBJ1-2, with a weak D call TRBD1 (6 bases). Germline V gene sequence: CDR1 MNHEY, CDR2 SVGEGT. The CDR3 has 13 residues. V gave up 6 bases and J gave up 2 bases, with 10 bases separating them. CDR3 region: CASREQGNYGYTF. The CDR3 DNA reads TGTGCCAGCAGAGAACAGGGAAACTATGGCTACACCTTC.

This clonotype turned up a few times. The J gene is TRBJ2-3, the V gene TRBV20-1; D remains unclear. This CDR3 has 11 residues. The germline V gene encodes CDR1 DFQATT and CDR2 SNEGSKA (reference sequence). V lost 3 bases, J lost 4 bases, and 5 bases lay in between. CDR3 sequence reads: CSASRPDTQYF. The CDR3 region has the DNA TGCAGTGCTAGTCGACCAGATACGCAGTATTTT.

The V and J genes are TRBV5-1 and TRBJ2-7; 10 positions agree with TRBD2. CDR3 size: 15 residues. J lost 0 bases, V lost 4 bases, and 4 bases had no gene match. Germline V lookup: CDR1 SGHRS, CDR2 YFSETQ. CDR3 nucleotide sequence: TGCGCCAGCAGCATGGGGACTAGCGTCTCCTACGAGCAGTACTTC. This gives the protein CASSMGTSVSYEQYF.

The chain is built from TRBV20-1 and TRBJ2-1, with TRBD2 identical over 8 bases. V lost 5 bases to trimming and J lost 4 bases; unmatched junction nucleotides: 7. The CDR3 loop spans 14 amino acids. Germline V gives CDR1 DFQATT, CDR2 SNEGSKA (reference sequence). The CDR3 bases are TGCAGTGCTCGCCGGGGGGGACGATACAATGAGCAGTTCTTC. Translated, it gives CSARRGGRYNEQFF.

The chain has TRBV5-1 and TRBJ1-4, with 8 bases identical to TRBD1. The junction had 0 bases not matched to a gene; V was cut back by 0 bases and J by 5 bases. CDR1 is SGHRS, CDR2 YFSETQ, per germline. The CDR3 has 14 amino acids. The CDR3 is CASSLGTGNEKLFF. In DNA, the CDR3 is TGCGCCAGCAGCTTGGGGACAGGGAATGAAAAACTGTTTTTT.

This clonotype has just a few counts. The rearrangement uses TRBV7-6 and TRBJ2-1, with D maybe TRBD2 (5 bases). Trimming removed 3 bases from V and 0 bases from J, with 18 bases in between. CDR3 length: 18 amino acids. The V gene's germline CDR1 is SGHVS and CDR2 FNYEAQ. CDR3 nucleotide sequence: TGTGCCAGCAGCTTTCCCCAAGAAGCGGTTTCCTCCTACAATGAGCAGTTCTTC. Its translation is CASSFPQEAVSSYNEQFF.